Listed here is a single TCR beta chain. Its antigen remains unidentified. Germline CDR1 is MNHEY and CDR2 is SVGAGI. This CDR3 has 15 residues. Trimming took 5 bases from V and 2 from J, leaving 16 bases between them. A second PCR of 7 to 11 cycles used a sample-barcoded 5' primer and a J-beta primer mix. Each CDR3 protein is one row after TCRdb ran MiXCR on the 5' RACE reads. Among more than 1.4 million distinct CDR3 sequences listed, 35% to 45% were seen once. This entry belongs to a study of blood T cells in healthy people across ages. Study-level findings and limits: Diversity was estimated from one million T cells, and these estimates were considered underestimates.

The receptor comes from a young woman in good health. The sample comprised blood. The rearrangement links TRBV6-5 to TRBJ2-7; D ambiguous. The CDR3 nucleotides are TGTGCCAGCAGTAAAGGGCTATCGGGTACCTACGAGCAGTACTTC. This encodes CASSKGLSGTYEQYF.